This TCR beta chain emerged from a study of spatial heterogeneity in lung cancer. Study as a whole: There were consistently more beta-chain sequences detected than alpha-chain sequences.

Every TCR cDNA molecule bore a unique molecular identifier. In TCRdb, the 5' RACE reads were re-called with MiXCR into one record per CDR3 protein. Among roughly 13,000 distinct CDR3 sequences listed, 10% were seen once. Regarding the study as a whole: There were more appearances of ubiquitous expanded tumor TCRs in blood at resection than at follow-up.

Time point reported: sample taken at primary tumor resection. Without sorting, whole RNA was sequenced from tumor, nontumor lung or frozen PBMC. This clonotype was seen at least ten times. Its antigen remains unidentified. The V and J ends lost 8 bases and 0 bases respectively, with 10 bases between them. The CDR3 extends over 13 amino acids. This specimen was PBMCs, taken at surgery. V and J are TRBV12-3 or TRBV12-4 and TRBJ1-1, with TRBD1 as a possible D gene (5 bases). The TCR originated in a male donor with early-stage non-small cell lung cancer. The DNA of the CDR3 is TGTGCCAGCGGCAGGGAGTTGAACACTGAAGCTTTCTTT. Translated: CASGRELNTEAFF.